A few counts support the clone carrying this TCR beta chain. The data originate from a study of human T cells and chemical hapten exposure. Using its own MiXCR run on the RACE reads, TCRdb lists one record per CDR3 protein. The sample consists of approximately 80,000 distinct CDR3 sequences, roughly a tenth of them appearing once. The V and J ends lost 6 bases and 3 bases respectively, with 11 bases between them. Germline loops: CDR1 SEHNR, CDR2 FQNEAQ (reference sequence). The length of the CDR3 is 13 residues. Regarding time point: patch test 2, 6 weeks after DPC sensitization. The treatment was: therapeutic diphenylcyclopropenone sensitization with weekly scalp DPC. Patients had alopecia, were aged 18 to 70, and were not pregnant.

Material: whole blood, obtained in connection with sensitization to the hapten diphenylcyclopropenone (DPC). This chain connects TRBV7-9 to TRBJ1-1, with D possibly TRBD1 on 5 matching bases. The TCR was taken from a woman in her thirties with alopecia areata. Some clones in this sample may be carry-over from other donors' samples. The CDR3 nucleotides are TGTGCCAGCAGACAAGGGGTAGACACTGAAGCTTTCTTT. This codes for CASRQGVDTEAFF.